This T cell receptor (beta chain) was obtained from a study of cytomegalovirus exposure and HLA in healthy donors. Study conclusions and caveats: The majority of TCR sequences were rare, yet some public TCRs appeared in many donors. Trimming of TCR beta V- and J-genes showed a link, identified in a later analysis, to a missense DCLRE1C variant.

Primers for the PCR totalled 60 Vbeta and 13 Jbeta. Clones were read by immunoSEQ multiplex PCR, and TCRdb kept only the in-frame ones, dropping some. The data show roughly 110,000 clones, 74% seen once. About this clone: Its specificity is not known.

The germline V gene has CDR1 GTSNPN and CDR2 SVGIG (reference sequence). V was pared by 3 bases and J by 4 bases, with 9 bases between. The CDR3 runs to 12 residues. This chain uses TRBV30 with TRBJ1-1; D perhaps matches TRBD1 (6 bases). The TCR originated in a woman in her 40s in good health and CMV-seropositive. Sample: PBMCs. CDR3 protein: CAWSTGPTEAFF. CDR3 in DNA: TGTGCCTGGAGCACAGGGCCCACTGAAGCTTTCTTT.